This TCR beta chain was observed in a study of chemoradiotherapy in HPV16-positive cancers. This clone has just a few counts. This CDR3 is 15 amino acids long. Trimming took 4 bases from V and 4 from J; bases not matched to a gene: 6. Germline V lookup: CDR1 MNHEY, CDR2 SMNVEV (reference sequence). Profiled with immunoSEQ multiplex PCR; TCRdb holds only in-frame clones, not every one. This table holds some 13,000 clones, around 70% found once. The sequence derives from a human donor with HPV-associated anogenital cancer. Sampling was carried out from a patient who underwent chemoradiotherapy. The chain joins TRBV27 to TRBJ1-5, with 8 bases matching TRBD1. The CDR3 DNA follows: TGTGCCAGCAGTTCCCTACAGGGGGGAAATCAGCCCCAGCATTTT. Its translation is CASSSLQGGNQPQHF.